This entry lists 14 T cell receptor beta chains sequenced from one sample in a study of CD8+ T cells in alopecia areata. TCR sequencing used cDNA made by reverse transcription of extracted RNA. Clones were sequenced by immunoSEQ multiplex PCR, and TCRdb holds only the in-frame ones, with some missing. The table includes over 120,000 clones, roughly 64% detected once. The sample was CD4+ T cells sorted from blood, taken at week 0. The origin of the receptors is a human donor with alopecia areata.

This chain uses TRBV30 with TRBJ2-5; D remains unclear. This CDR3 contains 12 residues. The V gene lost 3 bases and the J gene lost 4 bases, with 9 bases spanning the gap. Germline CDR1 reads GTSNPN; CDR2 reads SVGIG (reference sequence). The CDR3 loop is CAWSKGGETQYF. As DNA, the CDR3 is TGTGCCTGGAGCAAGGGCGGAGAGACCCAGTACTTC.

The chain is built from TRBV29-1 and TRBJ2-1; 7 nucleotides agree with TRBD1. Trimming at V came to 6 bases and at J to 5 bases, leaving 13 bases not matched to a gene. This CDR3 spans 15 amino acids. Germline V gene sequence: CDR1 SQVTM, CDR2 ANQGSEA. CDR3 sequence (DNA): TGCAGCGTCTCCCCGCCTACAGGGGTGGACAATGAGCAGTTCTTC. Amino acids: CSVSPPTGVDNEQFF.

The chain links TRBV25-1 to TRBJ1-2; D not resolved. The CDR3 loop spans 13 amino acids. Trimming left V 6 bases short and J 4 bases short, with 12 bases between. Germline V gene data show CDR1 as MGHDK and CDR2 as SYGVNS. CDR3 protein: CASRGGTVYGYTF. As DNA, the CDR3 is TGTGCCAGCAGAGGAGGCACGGTCTATGGCTACACCTTC.

The chain has TRBV7-2 and TRBJ1-2; D is perhaps TRBD1 (6 bases). The V end lost 4 bases, the J end lost 8 bases, and 17 bases lay between the germline ends. CDR3 length: 14 amino acids. CDR1 is SGHTA and CDR2 is FQGNSA in the germline V gene. The CDR3 bases are TGTGCCAGCAGCTCCCCTGGGGGGGGCGCGGGCTACACCTTC. Its translation is CASSSPGGGAGYTF.

The chain uses TRBV7-3 and TRBJ2-6; a weak D match, TRBD1 (5 bases). Between the trimmed V and J ends, which lost 4 bases and 0 bases, there was a span of 13 bases. Per the germline V gene, CDR1 is SGHTA and CDR2 is FQGTGA. The CDR3 is made up of 17 amino acids. CDR3 sequence reads: CASSSTASNSGANVLTF. The CDR3 DNA sequence: TGTGCCAGCAGCTCGACAGCATCAAACTCTGGGGCCAACGTCCTGACTTTC. Full variable domain (remainder filled in from reference TRBV7-3 and TRBJ2-6): GAGVSQTPSNKVTEKGKYVELRCDPISGHTALYWYRQSLGQGPEFLIYFQGTGAADDSGLPNDRFFAVRPEGSVSTLKIQRTERGDSAVYLCASSSTASNSGANVLTFGAGSRLTVL.

The chain carries TRBV30 and TRBJ2-7, with D tentatively TRBD1 or TRBD2 (5 bases each). CDR3 size: 11 residues. Germline V lookup: CDR1 GTSNPN, CDR2 SVGIG (reference sequence). Trimming shortened V by 4 bases and J by 6 bases, and 10 bases separated the two germline ends. The CDR3 DNA reads as TGTGCCTGGAAGTGGGGGTCCGAGCAGTACTTC. Amino acid sequence: CAWKWGSEQYF.

The CDR3: CAWSDDSTDTQYF. The CDR3 nucleotides read TGTGCCTGGAGTGATGACAGTACAGATACGCAGTATTTT. The chain is built from TRBV30 and TRBJ2-3, with TRBD1 as a possible D gene (5 bases). Trimming cost V 1 base and J 3 bases, with 8 bases left between them. This CDR3 has 13 residues. Germline CDR1 reads GTSNPN; CDR2 reads SVGIG (reference sequence).

This clone has a handful of counts. V is TRBV18 and J is TRBJ2-3; TRBD1 matches 7 bases. The CDR3 contains 16 residues. J lost 6 bases, V lost 0 bases, and 9 bases had no gene match. The germline V gene encodes CDR1 KGHSH and CDR2 LQKENI. The CDR3 region is CASSPPAAGGRDTQYF. CDR3 bases: TGTGCCAGCTCACCACCGGCGGCAGGGGGAAGGGATACGCAGTATTTT.

The CDR3 sequence is CATSREAADQPQHF. The CDR3, as DNA: TGTGCCACCAGCAGAGAGGCAGCCGATCAGCCCCAGCATTTT. V gene TRBV15 combines with J gene TRBJ1-5, with no clear D. Germline lookup yields CDR1 LNHNV and CDR2 YYDKDF (reference sequence). Trimming stripped 0 bases from V and 5 bases from J, with 8 bases between. The CDR3 length is 14 residues.

The CDR3 DNA sequence: TGTGCCAGCAGTGAGCCAGAACTAGGTCAAGAGACCCAGTACTTC. Encoded protein: CASSEPELGQETQYF. The chain links TRBV25-1 to TRBJ2-5; perhaps TRBD2 as D (5 bases). The CDR3 totals 15 residues. V was trimmed by 3 bases and J by 2 bases, leaving 13 bases between them. Germline lookup yields CDR1 MGHDK and CDR2 SYGVNS.

The CDR3 loop is CASRATGQGTPLHF. CDR3 bases: TGTGCCAGCAGGGCGACGGGACAGGGCACACCCCTCCACTTT. The V gene is TRBV2, the J gene TRBJ1-6; 9 positions match TRBD1. The CDR3 loop spans 14 amino acids. Per the germline V gene, CDR1 is SNHLY and CDR2 is FYNNEI. Trimming took 6 bases from V and 11 from J; bases not matched to a gene: 8. Full variable domain (rest looked up from reference TRBV2 and TRBJ1-6): EPEVTQTPSHQVTQMGQEVILRCVPISNHLYFYWYRQILGQKVEFLVSFYNNEISEKSEIFDDQFSVERPDGSNFTLKIRSTKLEDSAMYFCASRATGQGTPLHFGNGTRLTVT.

The chain combines TRBV7-9 with TRBJ1-1, with D uncertain. Germline V gene data show CDR1 as SEHNR and CDR2 as FQNEAQ (reference sequence). The CDR3 is made up of 11 amino acids. The V end lost 2 bases, the J end lost 6 bases, and 4 bases lay between the germline ends. The CDR3 DNA reads TGTGCCAGCAGCTTAAGGTCTGAAGCTTTCTTT. Encoded protein: CASSLRSEAFF.

The gene calls are TRBV7-9 and TRBJ2-1; 8 nucleotides match TRBD2. The CDR3 length is 15 residues. The trim removed 4 bases at V and 8 bases at J, leaving 10 bases unmatched. Germline values: CDR1 SEHNR, CDR2 FQNEAQ (reference sequence). CDR3 DNA sequence: TGTGCCAGCAGCTCCTCCGGGACTAGTATCGATGAGCAGTTCTTC. Protein sequence: CASSSSGTSIDEQFF.

The CDR3 nucleotides are TGTGCCAGCAGCCCCCCCGGGGGGACTAACTCTAGGGCGACCCAGTACTTC. Amino acids: CASSPPGGTNSRATQYF. This chain links TRBV7-2 with TRBJ2-5, with 7 bases identical to TRBD2. The junction had 19 bases not matched to a gene; V was cut back by 5 bases and J by 7 bases. CDR1 SGHTA and CDR2 FQGNSA come from the germline V gene. This CDR3 region has 17 residues.